The subject of this entry is one T cell receptor beta chain. The CDR3 is 16 residues long. Looked up from germline, CDR1 is DFQATT and CDR2 is SNEGSKA (reference sequence). Before thyroid surgery, none of the patients had received any treatment. This specimen belongs to a study of metastatic and nonmetastatic thyroid tumors. Background on the study: The authors compared repertoires across blood and tumor or nodule tissue from malignant and benign thyroid patients.

Through MiXCR, TCRdb re-clonotyped the PCR reads. The repertoire holds some 18,000 clones, with 34% as singletons. The clonotype was recovered from a male donor with papillary thyroid cancer or a benign thyroid nodule (not recorded which). Some clones in this sample may be carry-over from other donors' samples. This chain connects TRBV20-1 to TRBJ1-1, with D uncertain. Sequences were obtained from tumor tissue. Written as DNA, the CDR3 is TGCAATTGTCCCCCCCCCGCAGTTATCATGAACACTGAAGCTTTCTTT. It yields the protein CNCPPPAVIMNTEAFF.